This T cell receptor beta chain was sequenced during a study of cytomegalovirus exposure and HLA in healthy donors. Study at large: A data release that came early held around 85 million unique TCRs from HLA-typed donors. Study-wide findings and caveats: According to the study, 150 to 200 TCR beta chains were cytomegalovirus-associated.

V dropped 4 bases and J dropped 6 bases, with 17 bases sitting between them. The CDR3 is 15 residues long. The V gene's germline CDR1 is LNHDA and CDR2 SQIVND (reference sequence). The primer mix had 60 Vbeta and 13 Jbeta primers. Original processing notes: Unique TCR beta chains numbered roughly 83 million in a later analysis, with around 10 million shared. Repertoires were generated with immunoSEQ multiplex PCR, while TCRdb's copy carries only in-frame clones and drops some. Clone size and V and J calls were adopted from that table, with D and trimming inferred from the DNA. The sample is made up of under 150,000 clones, and the top ten hold roughly 2% of it. With respect to this clone: What it binds is not known.

The receptor was isolated from a woman in her fifties or sixties in good health and CMV-seronegative. The source material was PBMCs. V gene TRBV19 combines with J gene TRBJ2-3; tentative D call: TRBD2 (6 bases). As DNA, the CDR3 is TGTGCCAGTAGTAAGTCTTTTGGCGGGGAGGATACGCAGTATTTT. Amino acid sequence: CASSKSFGGEDTQYF.